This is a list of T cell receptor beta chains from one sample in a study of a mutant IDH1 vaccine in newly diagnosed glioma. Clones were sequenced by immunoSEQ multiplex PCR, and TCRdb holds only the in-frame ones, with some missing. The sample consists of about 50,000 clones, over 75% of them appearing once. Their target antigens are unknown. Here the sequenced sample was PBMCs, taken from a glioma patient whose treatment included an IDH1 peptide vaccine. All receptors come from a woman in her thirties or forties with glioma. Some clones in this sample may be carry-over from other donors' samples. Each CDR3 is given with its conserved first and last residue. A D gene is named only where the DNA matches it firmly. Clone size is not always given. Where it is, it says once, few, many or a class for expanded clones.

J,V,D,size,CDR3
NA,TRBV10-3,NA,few,CAISRRGSPPEQYF
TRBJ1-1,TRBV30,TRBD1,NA,CAWSVYTPDRGVTEAFF
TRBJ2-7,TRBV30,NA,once,CAWSVGGYEQYF
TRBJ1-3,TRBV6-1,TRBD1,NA,CASTNRGLGGNTIYF
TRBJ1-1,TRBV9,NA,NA,CASSVELVNTEASF
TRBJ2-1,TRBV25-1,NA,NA,CASSEPRGGYNEQFF
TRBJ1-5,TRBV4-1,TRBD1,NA,CASSQRDSSNQPQHF
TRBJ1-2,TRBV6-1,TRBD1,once,CASSPEPGTDYGYTF
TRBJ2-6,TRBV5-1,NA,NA,CASSSIRAGANVLTF
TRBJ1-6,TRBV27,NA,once,CASSFYNSPLHF
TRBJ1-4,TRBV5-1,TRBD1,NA,CASSLGDRGLTNEKLFF
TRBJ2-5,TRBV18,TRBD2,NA,CASSPEAGGYQETQYF
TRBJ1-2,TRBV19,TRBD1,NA,CASNPAGGRPNGYTF
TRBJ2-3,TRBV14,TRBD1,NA,CASSQDLGTGGTDTQYF
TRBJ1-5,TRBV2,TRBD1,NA,CASSVTPGQGNQPQHF
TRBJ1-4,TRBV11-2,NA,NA,CASSLVPGGGEKLFF
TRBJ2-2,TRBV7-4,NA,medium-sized,CASSSRGPTGELFF
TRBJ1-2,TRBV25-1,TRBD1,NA,CASSEWDSGDYGYTF
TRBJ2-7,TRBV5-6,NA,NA,CASSLGGGPIGQYF
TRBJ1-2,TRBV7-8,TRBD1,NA,CASSLPGTGDGYTF
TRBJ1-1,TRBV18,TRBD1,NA,CASSPLGTGGTEAFF
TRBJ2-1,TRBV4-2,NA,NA,CASSQRESGGVKFF
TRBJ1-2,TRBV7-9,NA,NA,CASSLSPLTGNTF
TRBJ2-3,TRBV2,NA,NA,CASSERQVVTDTQYF
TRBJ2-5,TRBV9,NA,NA,CASSGPRVSTETQYF
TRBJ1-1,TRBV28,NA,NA,CASSFVHGVGAFF
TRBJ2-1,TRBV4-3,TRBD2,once,CASSQGVTSGRNEQFF
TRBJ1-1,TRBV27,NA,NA,CASSFTGWGTEAFF
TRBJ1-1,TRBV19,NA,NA,CASSSNGQGWTEAFF
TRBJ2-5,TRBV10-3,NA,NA,CAITEGLQGTQYF
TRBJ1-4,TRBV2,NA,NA,CASISGGGTTNEKLFF
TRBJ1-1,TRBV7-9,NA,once,CASSLAPVDTEAFF
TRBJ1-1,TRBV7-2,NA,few,CASSLPGRGTEAFF
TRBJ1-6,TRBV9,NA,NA,CASSEGGGRNSPLHF
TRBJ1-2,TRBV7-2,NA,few,CASSSRQDGGYGYTF
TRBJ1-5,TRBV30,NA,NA,CAWSSQGNQPQHF
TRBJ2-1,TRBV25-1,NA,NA,CASSEAGPLSNEQFF
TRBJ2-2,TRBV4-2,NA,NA,CASMPPGQDGELFF
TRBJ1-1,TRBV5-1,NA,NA,CASSPILNTEAFF
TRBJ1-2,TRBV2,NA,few,CASSGAEKNYGYTF
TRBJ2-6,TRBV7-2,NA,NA,CAGSLRERKLSTGANVLTF
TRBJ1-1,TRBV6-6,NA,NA,CASSYSQNTEAFF
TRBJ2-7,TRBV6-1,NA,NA,CASSETSSYEQYF
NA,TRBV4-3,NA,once,CASSQVLGNEQYF
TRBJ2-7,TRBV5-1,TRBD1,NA,CASSLGQGTFYEQYF
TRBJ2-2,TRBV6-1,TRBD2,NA,CASSGTSGGANTGELFF
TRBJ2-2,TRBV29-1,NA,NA,CSVQVQVNTGELFF
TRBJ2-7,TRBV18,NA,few,CASSPGALYEQYF
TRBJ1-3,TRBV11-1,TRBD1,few,CASSTRQGSSGNTIYF